This TCR beta chain was sequenced during a study of spatial heterogeneity in lung cancer. A single record per CDR3 protein comes from TCRdb applying MiXCR to the 5' RACE reads. This table has around 10,000 distinct CDR3 sequences, roughly 3.9% appearing once. This sample's time point: blood taken at disease recurrence. Whole RNA came from tumor, nontumor lung or frozen PBMC and was sequenced without being sorted. CDR3 length: 15 amino acids. With 2 bases removed from V and 6 bases from J, the gap between germline ends came to 17 bases. CDR1 and CDR2 from the germline V gene are MNHNS and SASEGT. By share, this clonotype ranks as medium-sized (0.01 to 0.1%). A library made for alpha chains picked up this beta chain off target, so its size means little.

This chain joins TRBV6-1 and TRBJ2-7; TRBD2 is a possible D gene (5 bases). The receptor was isolated from a female donor with early-stage non-small cell lung cancer. The starting material was PBMCs, obtained at recurrence. CDR3 sequence: CASSEFKSAGSEQYF. CDR3 in DNA: TGTGCCAGCAGTGAATTTAAATCGGCGGGTTCCGAGCAGTACTTC.